These T cell receptor beta chains were read from a single sample in a study of blood T cell repertoires in COVID-19. Sequencing used immunoSEQ multiplex PCR; TCRdb keeps in-frame clones, though not all of them. The sample contains approximately 200,000 clones, 87% of which appear only once. The sequenced material came from PBMCs or T cells enriched from blood (not recorded which). Receptors were obtained from a woman in her thirties who had recovered from COVID-19. Both conserved end residues are part of each CDR3. Each record gives: J gene, V gene, CDR3 protein.

TRBJ1-1 TRBV7-9 CASSLGYGGANTEAFF
TRBJ2-1 TRBV11-3 CASSLTRLARGLYNEQFF
TRBJ1-1 TRBV6-5 CASNLSPNTEAFF
TRBJ1-1 TRBV29-1 CSVDRGQDTEAFF
TRBJ1-6 TRBV6-5 CASSPMYSPLHF
TRBJ1-6 TRBV9 CASSADRGDSPLHF
TRBJ2-7 TRBV15 CATSRDYGVRTPYEQYF
TRBJ2-1 TRBV4-3 CASSQVVGTSGLNEQFF
TRBJ2-7 TRBV25-1 CASSESAGTYEQYF
TRBJ1-2 TRBV2 CASSEAAGSYGYTF
TRBJ1-5 TRBV7-8 CASGPGALYSNQPQHF
TRBJ1-1 TRBV5-1 CASSSDRGSTEAFF
TRBJ1-2 TRBV6-2/TRBV6-3 CASSYRTAGGYTF
TRBJ1-1 TRBV30 CAWRSLGEVGYGTEAFF
TRBJ2-5 TRBV29-1 CSVEILLAGGPEETQYF
TRBJ2-2 TRBV6-4 CASSEVAGDGTGELFF
TRBJ2-7 TRBV29-1 CSVQGGLAGPYEQYF
TRBJ1-2 TRBV28 CASSLEGSVGYTF
TRBJ2-6 TRBV19 CASSIEYIRSGANVLTF
TRBJ2-7 TRBV19 CASSLTLGPRGEQYF
TRBJ2-6 TRBV7-2 CASSALQFSGANVLTF
TRBJ1-4 TRBV7-9 CASSDQGFGDEKLFF
TRBJ2-2 TRBV11-3 CASSLYPGELFF
TRBJ2-1 TRBV5-5 CASSSQLNRGNEQFF
TRBJ1-5 TRBV19 CASSLTGTYNQPQHF
TRBJ1-1 TRBV10-3 CAISERPGSDTEAFF
TRBJ2-7 TRBV6-5 CASMEFTLTEQYF
TRBJ2-1 TRBV2 CASSGGRSEQFF
TRBJ2-5 TRBV24-1 CATSDLGLAGETQYF
TRBJ2-5 TRBV12-3/TRBV12-4 CASSLVSGETQYF